Listed here are 28 T cell receptor beta chains from one sample, sequenced in a study of blood T cell repertoires in COVID-19. Sequencing was performed with immunoSEQ multiplex PCR; in TCRdb, only in-frame clones are kept and a portion is missing. The sample shows roughly 100,000 clones, about nine tenths of them seen only once. Specimen: peripheral blood. The receptors shown here come from a young man with acute or convalescent COVID-19.

The chain uses TRBV24-1 and TRBJ2-7, with 7 bases identical to TRBD1. Germline V gives CDR1 KGHDR, CDR2 SFDVKD. The J segment lost 0 bases and the V segment lost 12 bases, leaving 13 bases of the junction unmatched. The CDR3 totals 15 residues. The CDR3 nucleotides are TGTGCCTCGGTGTTCCGGACAGGATTCTCCTACGAGCAGTACTTC. It encodes CASVFRTGFSYEQYF.

The chain uses TRBV19 and TRBJ1-3, with D unclear. V lost 5 bases, J lost 4 bases, and 6 bases lay in between. CDR1 and CDR2 (germline): LNHDA, SQIVND (reference sequence). The CDR3 is made up of 12 amino acids. CDR3 nucleotide sequence: TGTGCCAGTAGTTTCCTCGGAAACACCATATATTTT. Translation gives CASSFLGNTIYF.

As for this clone: Relative to the germline gene, one junction end is altered; a read error may explain this. Here the CDR3 reads CASSYAQGYGHTF. The CDR3 nucleotides read TGTGCCAGCAGTTACGCGCAGGGCTATGGCCACACCTTC. The chain uses TRBV6-6 and TRBJ1-2; D might be TRBD1 (5 bases). The germline V gene has CDR1 MNHNY and CDR2 SVGAGI (reference sequence). This CDR3 is built from 13 residues.

V is TRBV5-4 and J is TRBJ2-7; the D gene is possibly TRBD1 (6 bases). The V and J ends lost 5 bases and 0 bases respectively, with 12 bases between them. The CDR3 sequence is 14 residues long. Germline loops: CDR1 SGHNT, CDR2 YYREEE (reference sequence). The CDR3 reads CASSLEGGSYEQYF. The CDR3 DNA reads TGTGCCAGCAGTCTGGAAGGGGGCTCCTACGAGCAGTACTTC.

The chain uses TRBV5-6 and TRBJ2-7; D gene ambiguous. Germline CDR1 and CDR2: SGHDT and YYEEEE. There are 12 residues in the CDR3. Trimming shortened V by 4 bases and J by 4 bases, and 9 bases separated the two germline ends. Written as DNA, the CDR3 is TGTGCCAGCAGCCGTACCGGGTACGAGCAGTACTTC. Translated: CASSRTGYEQYF.

The chain joins TRBV10-3 to TRBJ1-1; TRBD1 aligns across 7 bases. V was pared by 4 bases and J by 3 bases, with 8 bases of the junction left unmatched. The CDR3 is 15 residues long. The germline CDR1 and CDR2 sequences are ENHRY and SYGVKD. The CDR3 DNA reads as TGTGCCATCAGTGGGAGGACAGGATCGGACACTGAAGCTTTCTTT. It codes for CAISGRTGSDTEAFF.

This clone occurred a few times. The chain couples TRBV19 to TRBJ1-3; the match to TRBD1 covers 7 bases. After removal of 5 bases from V and 4 bases from J, the junction contained 5 bases not matched to a gene. The CDR3 totals 14 residues. Germline V gene data show CDR1 as LNHDA and CDR2 as SQIVND (reference sequence). In DNA, the CDR3 is TGTGCCAGTAGTCCCGGGACAGTAGGAAACACCATATATTTT. Amino acids: CASSPGTVGNTIYF.

The J gene is TRBJ2-2, the V gene TRBV28; 8 bases align to TRBD1. Trimming at V came to 6 bases and at J to 7 bases, leaving 7 bases not matched to a gene. CDR3 length equals 14 residues. The germline gives CDR1 MDHEN, CDR2 SYDVKM. Written as DNA, the CDR3 is TGTGCCAGCAGCCAGGGACAGGTTAACGGGGAGCTGTTTTTT. Its translation is CASSQGQVNGELFF.

This clone was seen only once. The chain couples TRBV12-2 to TRBJ1-4. TRBV12-2 is described as a pseudogene. The CDR3 is made up of 18 amino acids. CDR3 in DNA: TGTGCAAGTCGCTTATTTACCCGCTCTGGGAGAAAAATAGAAAAACTGTTTTTT. This gives the protein CASRLFTRSGRKIEKLFF.

The sample holds a few counts of this clone. This rearrangement joins TRBV19 to TRBJ1-1; TRBD1 is a possible D gene (5 bases). Germline CDR1 and CDR2: LNHDA and SQIVND (reference sequence). V was trimmed by 8 bases and J by 8 bases, leaving 9 bases between them. There are 10 residues in the CDR3. The CDR3 region has the DNA TGTGCCAGTTTTGGGGGGGAAGCTTTCTTT. Translating it yields CASFGGEAFF. The full variable domain, in which reference TRBV19 and TRBJ1-1 provide the parts outside the CDR3, is DGGITQSPKYLFRKEGQNVTLSCEQNLNHDAMYWYRQDPGQGLRLIYYSQIVNDFQKGDIAEGYSVSREKKESFPLTVTSAQKNPTAFYLCASFGGEAFFGQGTRLTVV.

V and J are TRBV24-1 and TRBJ2-1, with TRBD1 identical over 8 bases. Germline-derived CDR1 and CDR2 are KGHDR and SFDVKD. CDR3 length equals 14 residues. Unmatched junction bases numbered 3, after V lost 4 bases and J lost 5 bases. CDR3 sequence: CATSDPTGDNEQFF. The DNA of the CDR3 is TGTGCCACCAGTGACCCGACAGGGGACAATGAGCAGTTCTTC.

The chain employs TRBV7-9 and TRBJ1-2, with D possibly being TRBD1 (5 bases). V lost 5 bases and J lost 8, with 27 bases in between. The germline V gene has CDR1 SEHNR and CDR2 FQNEAQ (reference sequence). The CDR3 has 17 amino acids. CDR3 region: CASSPSSTDRLQRGYTF. CDR3 nucleotides: TGTGCCAGCAGCCCCTCCTCAACAGACAGACTCCAGAGGGGCTACACCTTC.

This clone was detected once. The rearrangement joins TRBV30 to TRBJ1-5; D possibly corresponds to TRBD1 (5 bases). The CDR3 is 13 residues long. The V gene's germline CDR1 is GTSNPN and CDR2 SVGIG (reference sequence). The germline V and J ends were trimmed by 2 bases and 7 bases, with 12 bases remaining between them. CDR3: CAWSKGARQPQHF. CDR3 DNA sequence: TGTGCCTGGAGTAAAGGGGCCAGGCAGCCCCAGCATTTT.

This chain links TRBV19 with TRBJ2-7; D unclear. V was clipped by 7 bases and J by 3 bases, with 13 bases between them. The CDR3 totals 13 residues. Germline CDR1 LNHDA, CDR2 SQIVND (reference sequence). CDR3 protein: CASKHPYHYEQYF. Written as DNA, the CDR3 is TGTGCCAGTAAACACCCGTACCACTACGAGCAGTACTTC.

The V call is TRBV5-6, the J call TRBJ2-7, with 10 nucleotides matching TRBD2. Trimming cost V 0 bases and J 4 bases; bases outside gene matches: 4. The CDR3 extends over 15 amino acids. Germline V CDR1 and CDR2: SGHDT, YYEEEE. CDR3 nucleotides: TGTGCCAGCAGCTTGGCGGCTAGCGGGAGTTACGAGCAGTACTTC. Its protein is CASSLAASGSYEQYF.

This chain connects TRBV27 to TRBJ2-7; D perhaps matches TRBD2 (6 bases). In germline, CDR1 is MNHEY, CDR2 SMNVEV (reference sequence). Trimming removed 5 bases from V and 3 bases from J, with 14 bases in between. The CDR3 is made up of 14 amino acids. The chain's CDR3 is CASSPPTGGYEQYF. CDR3 nucleotides: TGTGCCAGCAGTCCCCCGACCGGGGGCTACGAGCAGTACTTC.

In this sample, this clone turned up a few times. The genes are TRBV7-9 and TRBJ1-1; D ambiguous. V lost 6 bases, J lost 1 base, and 15 bases lay in between. Germline V gene lookup returns CDR1 SEHNR and CDR2 FQNEAQ (reference sequence). The CDR3 loop spans 15 amino acids. CDR3 DNA sequence: TGTGCCAGCAGTTGGGAGGGAGGCAGGAACACTGAAGCTTTCTTT. The encoded protein is CASSWEGGRNTEAFF.

This chain joins TRBV5-6 and TRBJ1-1, with unresolved D. Germline assignment: CDR1 SGHDT and CDR2 YYEEEE. Trimming stripped 0 bases from V and 4 bases from J, with 10 bases between. The CDR3 totals 14 residues. The CDR3 is CASSLGRRVTEAFF. As DNA, the CDR3 is TGTGCCAGCAGCTTGGGCCGGAGGGTCACTGAAGCTTTCTTT.

The chain joins TRBV7-9 to TRBJ2-1, with 12 bases that match TRBD2. The V and J ends lost 7 bases and 0 bases, in that order; junction bases with no gene match: 13. The CDR3 runs 19 residues. Germline V lookup: CDR1 SEHNR, CDR2 FQNEAQ (reference sequence). As DNA, the CDR3 is TGTGCCAGCACCCCGGGGCTAGCGGGGGGGACGAGCTCCTACAATGAGCAGTTCTTC. Translation gives CASTPGLAGGTSSYNEQFF.

The rearrangement links TRBV7-2 to TRBJ1-1, with D perhaps TRBD1 (5 bases). V lost 6 bases and J 2 bases, leaving 10 bases between the germline ends. The CDR3 runs to 13 residues. CDR1 and CDR2 from the germline V gene are SGHTA and FQGNSA. CDR3 amino acids: CASRQGVNTEAFF. Here the CDR3 DNA reads TGTGCCAGCAGGCAAGGGGTAAACACTGAAGCTTTCTTT.

This clone was counted a single time. The chain joins TRBV27 to TRBJ2-7; TRBD2 might be the D (5 bases). The germline V gene has CDR1 MNHEY and CDR2 SMNVEV (reference sequence). V shed 3 bases and J shed 5 bases, with 11 bases lying between them. This CDR3 comprises 13 residues. CDR3 sequence: CASSFSEVHEQYF. The CDR3 DNA reads TGTGCCAGCAGTTTCTCGGAGGTCCACGAGCAGTACTTC.

This clone was detected once. CDR3 sequence (DNA): TGTGCCAGCAGCATTTCCGGGACACTGAACACTGAAGCTTTCTTT. The encoded protein is CASSISGTLNTEAFF. The chain combines TRBV11-2 with TRBJ1-1, with a weak D call TRBD1 (6 bases). V lost 5 bases and J 0 bases, leaving 13 bases between the germline ends. Germline V gene lookup returns CDR1 SGHAT and CDR2 FQNNGV. The CDR3 extends over 15 amino acids.

The CDR3 here is CASSLEGSEAFF. The CDR3 DNA follows: TGCGCCAGCAGCTTGGAGGGGTCTGAAGCTTTCTTT. This rearrangement joins TRBV5-1 to TRBJ1-1; D might be TRBD1 (5 bases). The CDR3 consists of 12 residues. Per the germline V gene, CDR1 is SGHRS and CDR2 is YFSETQ. Trimming took 0 bases from V and 6 from J, leaving 6 bases between them.

CDR3 in DNA: TGTGCCAGCAGTGAACGGGGACAGATGAACACTGAAGCTTTCTTT. It specifies CASSERGQMNTEAFF. The J gene is TRBJ1-1, the V gene TRBV25-1, with 7 bases lining up with TRBD1. V trimming: 2 bases; J trimming: 0 bases; junction bases outside the gene matches: 3. The CDR3 has 15 amino acids. Germline V lookup: CDR1 MGHDK, CDR2 SYGVNS.

The chain couples TRBV11-2 to TRBJ1-1; D is unresolved. From germline, CDR1 is SGHAT and CDR2 FQNNGV. Trimming left V 8 bases short and J 0 bases short, with 16 bases between. The CDR3 loop spans 15 amino acids. CDR3 in amino acids: CASALRQFMNTEAFF. The CDR3 bases are TGTGCCAGCGCCTTGAGGCAATTTATGAACACTGAAGCTTTCTTT.

The gene calls are TRBV1 and TRBJ1-2; the DNA was not compared with TRBD1, the D call given in the table. TRBV1 is given as a pseudogene. The CDR3 extends over 19 amino acids. Written as DNA, the CDR3 is TGCACCAGCAGCCAAGCCGACAGGAAACCAACACTTGCTACCTATGGCTACACCTTC. This translates into CTSSQADRKPTLATYGYTF.

This chain uses TRBV6-5 with TRBJ1-1; D perhaps matches TRBD1 (6 bases). The V and J ends lost 2 bases and 2 bases respectively, with 12 bases between them. The germline CDR1 and CDR2 sequences are MNHEY and SVGAGI. This CDR3 contains 15 residues. The CDR3 loop is CASSYGEQGNTEAFF. CDR3 bases: TGTGCCAGCAGTTACGGGGAACAGGGAAACACTGAAGCTTTCTTT.

The CDR3 bases are TGTGCCAGCAGCCAAGGGCGCAGGGCGAATATGAACACTGAAGCTTTCTTT. Its translation is CASSQGRRANMNTEAFF. This chain joins TRBV14 and TRBJ1-1; TRBD1 might be the D (5 bases). The CDR3 length is 17 residues. Per germline, CDR1 SGHDN and CDR2 FVKESK. The V and J ends lost 1 base and 0 bases respectively, with 15 bases between them.